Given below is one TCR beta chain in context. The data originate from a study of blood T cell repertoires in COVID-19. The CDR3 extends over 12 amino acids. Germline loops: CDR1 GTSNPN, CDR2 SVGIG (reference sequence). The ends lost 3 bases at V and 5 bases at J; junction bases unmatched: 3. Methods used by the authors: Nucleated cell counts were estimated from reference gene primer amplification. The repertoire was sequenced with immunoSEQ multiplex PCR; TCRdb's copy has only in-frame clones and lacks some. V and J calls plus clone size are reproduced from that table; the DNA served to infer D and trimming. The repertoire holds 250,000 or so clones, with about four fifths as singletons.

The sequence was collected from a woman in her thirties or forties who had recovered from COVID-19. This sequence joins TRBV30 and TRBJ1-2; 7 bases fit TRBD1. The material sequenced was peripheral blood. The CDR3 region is CAWRGTAYGYTF. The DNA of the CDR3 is TGTGCCTGGAGGGGGACAGCTTATGGCTACACCTTC.